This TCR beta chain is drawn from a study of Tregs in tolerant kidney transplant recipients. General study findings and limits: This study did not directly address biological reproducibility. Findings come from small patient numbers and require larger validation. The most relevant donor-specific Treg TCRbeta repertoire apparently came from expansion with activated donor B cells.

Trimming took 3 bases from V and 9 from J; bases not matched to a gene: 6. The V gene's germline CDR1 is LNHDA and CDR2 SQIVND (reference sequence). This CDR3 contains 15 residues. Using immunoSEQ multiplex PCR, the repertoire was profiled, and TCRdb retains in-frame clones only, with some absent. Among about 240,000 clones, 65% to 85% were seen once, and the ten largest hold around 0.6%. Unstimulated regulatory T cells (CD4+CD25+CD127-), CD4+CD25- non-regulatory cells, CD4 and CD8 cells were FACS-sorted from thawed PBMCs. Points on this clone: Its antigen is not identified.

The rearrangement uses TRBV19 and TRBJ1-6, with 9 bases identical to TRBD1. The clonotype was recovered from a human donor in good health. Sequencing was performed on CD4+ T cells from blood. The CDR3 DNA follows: TGTGCCAGTAGTATGGGGGGGACAGGGAGTTCACCCCTCCACTTT. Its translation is CASSMGGTGSSPLHF.